This record covers a single T cell receptor (beta chain). The data stem from a study of control samples from healthy donors and cancer patients. Trimming stripped 0 bases from V and 2 bases from J, with 10 bases between. Looked up from germline, CDR1 is SGHRS and CDR2 is YFSETQ. This CDR3 spans 15 amino acids. Clones were sequenced by immunoSEQ multiplex PCR, and TCRdb holds only the in-frame ones, with some missing. The sample lists around 250,000 clones; more than 65% were seen once. The sequenced sample consisted of PBMCs. The receptor's source is a woman aged 60 to 75 with lung cancer. This chain connects TRBV5-1 to TRBJ2-3; weak D call: TRBD2 (5 bases). The CDR3 DNA is TGCGCCAGCAGCTTGGTTCGGGGATCCACAGATACGCAGTATTTT. This encodes CASSLVRGSTDTQYF. The full variable domain, in which reference TRBV5-1 and TRBJ2-3 provide the parts outside the CDR3, is KAGVTQTPRYLIKTRGQQVTLSCSPISGHRSVSWYQQTPGQGLQFLFEYFSETQRNKGNFPGRFSGRQFSNSRSEMNVSTLELGDSALYLCASSLVRGSTDTQYFGPGTRLTVL.